The text below deals with one T cell receptor beta chain. Its target is unknown. Assay: immunoSEQ multiplex PCR; the TCRdb copy retains only in-frame clones and omits some. The sample carries 300,000 to 400,000 clones, over 70% recorded once. Germline V gene sequence: CDR1 SQVTM, CDR2 ANQGSEA. This CDR3 region has 13 residues. These data are taken from a study of shared clonotypes between healthy human individuals. Study-wide findings and caveats: Lower generation probabilities were found for non-shared clonotypes than for those shared by all four donors. Sorted-subset samples were not fully sequenced, rarefaction indicated.

The sequencing sample was made of memory CD4+ T cells sorted from blood. The subset denotes: CD45RA-negative fraction. This TCR was sampled from a man aged 30 to 39 in good health. V gene TRBV29-1 combines with J gene TRBJ2-3; D remains unclear. Here the CDR3 reads CAARQPSTDTQYF. In nucleotides, the CDR3 is TGCGCTGCCCGGCAGCCGAGCACAGATACGCAGTATTTT.